These T cell receptor beta chains were read from a single sample in a study of post-analysis software for immune sequencing data. MiXCR, applied by TCRdb to the PCR reads, yields one record per CDR3 protein. The data hold some 260,000 distinct CDR3 sequences, with 36% observed a single time. Sequencing was performed on blood. These receptor sequences come from a girl between 10 and 17 years old with multiple sclerosis. The CDR3 runs from the conserved cysteine through the conserved F or W. A D gene is named only where the DNA matches it firmly. Expanded clones are given a class, and other clones once, few, many or no size at all.

TGCAGTGCTGTGGACACGTCCTACAATGAGCAGTTCTTC,CSAVDTSYNEQFF,.,many,TRBV20-1,TRBJ2-1
TGCAGCGTTGAAGCTAGCTTAAGGTGGAGGCGAGACACTGAAGCTTTCTTT,CSVEASLRWRRDTEAFF,.,once,TRBV29-1,TRBJ1-1
TGCGCCAGCAGCCTCCCAGGGGGGTCGAGCACTGAAGCTTTCTTT,CASSLPGGSSTEAFF,TRBD1,.,TRBV4-1,TRBJ1-1
TGTGCCAGCAGCCAGGGACTAGCGGGGGGACCGTCCCAGGGGACCCAGTACTTC,CASSQGLAGGPSQGTQYF,TRBD2,few,TRBV4-2,TRBJ2-5
TGTGCCAGCAGCCAAGATCGGGGAACCTACAATGAGCAGTTCTTC,CASSQDRGTYNEQFF,.,.,TRBV14,TRBJ2-1
TGTGCCAGCAGTTCAAGGCTTAGCTCCTACAATGAGCAGTTCTTC,CASSSRLSSYNEQFF,.,.,TRBV11-3,TRBJ2-1
TGTGCCAGCAGCCAAGAACAGGGTAACAATGAGCAGTTCTTC,CASSQEQGNNEQFF,.,few,TRBV3-1,TRBJ2-1
TGTGCCAGCAGTCTGGAATCGGGGCTCGACACTGAAGCTTTCTTT,CASSLESGLDTEAFF,.,few,TRBV6-4,TRBJ1-1
TGTGCCAGCAGCTTAAAGCTGGTGAGACAGGGGGCTAGGAATGAGCAGTTCTTC,CASSLKLVRQGARNEQFF,TRBD1,.,TRBV7-2,TRBJ2-1
TGTGCCATCAATACAGGGGACACAGATACGCAGTATTTT,CAINTGDTDTQYF,TRBD1,few,TRBV10-3,TRBJ2-3
TGTGCCAGCAGCCCCTTTGGACAGGGAAGGAACACTGAAGCTTTCTTT,CASSPFGQGRNTEAFF,TRBD1,few,TRBV5-6,TRBJ1-1
TGTGCCAGCGGGGTAGCCACCTACAATGAGCAGTTCTTC,CASGVATYNEQFF,.,many,TRBV2,TRBJ2-1
TGTGCCAGCAGCTGGGGGAGACCTGGACTAGCGGTACTCGACGGCACCTACGAGCAGTACTTC,CASSWGRPGLAVLDGTYEQYF,TRBD2,many,TRBV7-2,TRBJ2-7
TGCGCCAGCAGCTTGGGGTTCGGCAGAGACTATGGCTACACCTTC,CASSLGFGRDYGYTF,.,few,TRBV5-1,TRBJ1-2
TGTGCCAGCAGCTTGGGGAGGGAGCGGGAGACCCAGTACTTC,CASSLGRERETQYF,.,many,TRBV5-6,TRBJ2-5
TGTGCCAGCAGTGAAGCGGAGATGGGGGGTGAGCAGTTCTTC,CASSEAEMGGEQFF,.,many,TRBV6-1,TRBJ2-1
TGTGCCAGCAGTCCCGCCGGGACAGTTCTTGAAGCTTTCTTT,CASSPAGTVLEAFF,TRBD1,few,TRBV6-5,TRBJ1-1
TGTGCCAGCAGCTCCCGACAGGGCACAGATACGCAGTATTTT,CASSSRQGTDTQYF,.,many,TRBV7-2,TRBJ2-3
TGCGCCAGCAGCCTGGGACAGGGCAATTGGGAAGAGACCCAGTACTTC,CASSLGQGNWEETQYF,TRBD1,many,TRBV5-1,TRBJ2-5
TGCGCCAGCAGCCAATTGGGACAGACGATCCACAGCGGGGAGCTGTTTTTT,CASSQLGQTIHSGELFF,TRBD1,few,TRBV4-1,TRBJ2-2
TGCAGTGCTCGAGACAGGGGAGGTGAAGAGACCCAGTACTTC,CSARDRGGEETQYF,TRBD1,.,TRBV20-1,TRBJ2-5
TGCAGCGTTGGGCCAGCGGGTAGGACTAGTATAGGTAATGAGCAGTTCTTC,CSVGPAGRTSIGNEQFF,TRBD2,many,TRBV29-1,TRBJ2-1
TGTGCCAGCAGTTCGAACGGACGGTATGGCTACACCTTC,CASSSNGRYGYTF,.,few,TRBV12-3/TRBV12-4,TRBJ1-2
TGCAGTGCTCACAGGGTTAGCTCCTACAATGAGCAGTTCTTC,CSAHRVSSYNEQFF,.,many,TRBV20-1,TRBJ2-1
TGTGCCAGCAGCTTAGCGGGAGGGCCCACAGATACGCAGTATTTT,CASSLAGGPTDTQYF,TRBD2,.,TRBV7-3,TRBJ2-3
TGCAGCGCCGAACCGGGGGTGGGGTATGGCTACACCTTC,CSAEPGVGYGYTF,.,.,TRBV29-1,TRBJ1-2
TGCGCCAGCAGCTTCCGACAGGGGATGAACACTGAAGCTTTCTTT,CASSFRQGMNTEAFF,TRBD1,many,TRBV5-1,TRBJ1-1
TGTGCCAGCAGTTACTCTGGGCAAGCAAGGGACGAGCAGTACTTC,CASSYSGQARDEQYF,.,few,TRBV6-6,TRBJ2-7
TGTGCCAGCAGCTTAGCGAGGGGGAACTATGGCTACACCTTC,CASSLARGNYGYTF,.,many,TRBV11-2,TRBJ1-2
TGCAGCGTTGAAGAGTATCGGGGGTCCCTTGAAGCTTTCTTT,CSVEEYRGSLEAFF,.,many,TRBV29-1,TRBJ1-1
TGCAGTGCGGGGGGACACAGGAACACTGAAGCTTTCTTT,CSAGGHRNTEAFF,.,many,TRBV20-1,TRBJ1-1
TGTGCCAGCAGCACAACTAGCGGGGGGTCATACGAGCAGTACTTC,CASSTTSGGSYEQYF,TRBD2,.,TRBV7-2,TRBJ2-7
TGCAGCGTTGAAGGACAGGGAATTGGGGGCTACACCTTC,CSVEGQGIGGYTF,TRBD1,many,TRBV29-1,TRBJ1-2
TGCGCCAGCACGTTTGGGACAGTCGGAAACACTGAAGCTTTCTTT,CASTFGTVGNTEAFF,TRBD1,.,TRBV5-1,TRBJ1-1
TGCAGCGTTTCGGGCAGGGCGGCAGATACGCAGTATTTT,CSVSGRAADTQYF,.,many,TRBV29-1,TRBJ2-3
TGTGCCAGTAGTATTTCGAGCGGGACGTACAATGAGCGGTTCTTC,CASSISSGTYNERFF,TRBD2,.,TRBV19,TRBJ2-1
TGTGCCAGCACCAATCCGAACACTGAAGCTTTCTTT,CASTNPNTEAFF,.,.,TRBV12-3/TRBV12-4,TRBJ1-1
TGCAGTGCCCCGGACAATCACGGCACTGAAGCTTTCTTT,CSAPDNHGTEAFF,.,many,TRBV20-1,TRBJ1-1
TGTGCCAGCAGCCAGCCCGGAACCGGGGAGCTGTTTTTT,CASSQPGTGELFF,.,few,TRBV4-2,TRBJ2-2
TGTGCCAGCAGCGAACGGGACGGATCCTCCTATGGCTACACCTTC,CASSERDGSSYGYTF,.,many,TRBV7-2,TRBJ1-2
TGTGCCAGCAGCTTCGGCTGGGGGGGAAACACTGAAGCTTTCTTT,CASSFGWGGNTEAFF,.,few,TRBV5-6,TRBJ1-1
TGCGCCAGCAGCCAAGACCAGGGAAGGGGTAGAGAGACCCAGTACTTC,CASSQDQGRGRETQYF,.,many,TRBV4-1,TRBJ2-5
TGTGCCAGCAGATTTACAGGGGGAAGCAATCAGCCCCAGCATTTT,CASRFTGGSNQPQHF,TRBD1,.,TRBV12-3/TRBV12-4,TRBJ1-5
TGTGCCACCAGCAGAGATACAGGGCGGAATCAGCCCCAGCATTTT,CATSRDTGRNQPQHF,.,few,TRBV15,TRBJ1-5
TGTGCCACCAGTGACCCGGGGGCTCGGGAGACCCAGTACTTC,CATSDPGARETQYF,.,.,TRBV24-1,TRBJ2-5
TGTGCCAGCAGTCCCAGGGACACTGAAGCTTTCTTT,CASSPRDTEAFF,.,many,TRBV12-3/TRBV12-4,TRBJ1-1
TGTGCCACCAGGGGCCGAATGAACACTGAAGCTTTCTTT,CATRGRMNTEAFF,.,.,TRBV28,TRBJ1-1
TGTGCCAGCAGCGTAGAAGCTACTGAGCAGTTCTTC,CASSVEATEQFF,.,many,TRBV9,TRBJ2-1
TGCGCCAGCAGCGTAGCTTTAGCAGGAACTAATGAAAAACTGTTTTTT,CASSVALAGTNEKLFF,.,few,TRBV5-1,TRBJ1-4
TGCGCCAGCAGCGTAAACAGGGGGGGAGGAACTGAAGCTTTCTTT,CASSVNRGGGTEAFF,TRBD1,.,TRBV5-1,TRBJ1-1
TGTGCCTGGAGTTGGAATACGCAGTATTTT,CAWSWNTQYF,.,.,TRBV30,TRBJ2-3
TGTGCCAGCAGTTACTATCGACGGAACTATGGCTACACCTTC,CASSYYRRNYGYTF,.,few,TRBV6-2/TRBV6-3,TRBJ1-2
TGCGCCAGCAGCGGAGGGACTAGCGCAGATACGCAGTATTTT,CASSGGTSADTQYF,TRBD2,many,TRBV5-1,TRBJ2-3
TGTGCCAGCAGTGAAGGGTACAGGACTAGCGAAGAGACCCAGTACTTC,CASSEGYRTSEETQYF,TRBD2,many,TRBV2,TRBJ2-5